A single sample gave rise to the 6 T cell receptor beta chains below, sequenced in a study of blood T cell repertoires in COVID-19. The assay was immunoSEQ multiplex PCR, and TCRdb's table has in-frame clones only and misses some. The profile covers about 200,000 clones, with 75% to 85% appearing a single time and around 6% taken by the ten largest. The sample was peripheral blood. The receptors here all came from a woman aged 40 to 55 with COVID-19, enrolled during active disease.

This clone was observed a handful of times. The V call is TRBV30, the J call TRBJ2-1; TRBD2 matches at 10 bases. CDR3 size: 15 residues. Trimming removed 1 base from V and 6 bases from J; junction bases left unmatched: 6. Germline V gene sequence: CDR1 GTSNPN, CDR2 SVGIG (reference sequence). CDR3 in amino acids: CAWSGLAGDSNEQFF. For the CDR3, the DNA is TGTGCCTGGAGTGGGCTAGCGGGAGATAGCAATGAGCAGTTCTTC.

The chain links TRBV5-1 to TRBJ1-1, with a weak D call TRBD1 (6 bases). V lost 1 base and J 8 bases, leaving 15 bases between the germline ends. The CDR3 loop spans 14 amino acids. Germline CDR1 is SGHRS and CDR2 is YFSETQ. CDR3 in DNA: TGCGCCAGCAGCTTGCTGGGGCGGACAGCCGAAGCTTTCTTT. It specifies CASSLLGRTAEAFF.

V and J are TRBV6-6 and TRBJ1-1; D unresolved. The CDR3 sequence is 12 residues long. Germline V lookup: CDR1 MNHNY, CDR2 SVGAGI (reference sequence). Trimming took 2 bases from V and 5 from J, leaving 6 bases between them. The CDR3, as DNA: TGTGCCAGCAGTTACGGGGAGACTGAAGCTTTCTTT. This translates into CASSYGETEAFF.

This chain connects TRBV30 to TRBJ1-2; TRBD1 matches 7 bases. Germline CDR1 and CDR2: GTSNPN and SVGIG (reference sequence). The J segment lost 6 bases and the V segment lost 1 base, leaving 2 bases of the junction unmatched. CDR3 length equals 12 residues. The CDR3 sequence: CAWSGQGDGYTF. In DNA, the CDR3 is TGTGCCTGGAGTGGGCAGGGGGATGGCTACACCTTC.

This chain joins TRBV19 and TRBJ2-1, with a tentative D call TRBD2 (6 bases). The CDR3 is made up of 16 amino acids. From germline, CDR1 is LNHDA and CDR2 SQIVND (reference sequence). V was shortened by 6 bases and J by 3 bases, with 18 bases between the two germline ends. The CDR3 DNA reads as TGTGCCAGTAGAGACCCATTAGCGGAGAACTACAATGAGCAGTTCTTC. It yields the protein CASRDPLAENYNEQFF.

Concerning this clone itself: Since a much larger clone is just one base distant, this may be a read error. The same CDR3 can be traced to other DNA sequences in this sample. This chain connects TRBV6-2 or TRBV6-3 to TRBJ2-1; a weak D match, TRBD2 (5 bases). V was cut by 3 bases and J by 6 bases, with 9 bases left in between. The CDR3 contains 13 residues. Germline CDR1 MNHEY, CDR2 SVGEGT. CDR3 residues: CASSYTSFNEQFF. Here the CDR3 DNA reads TGTGCCAGCAGTTATACTAGTTTCAATGAGCAGTTCTTC.